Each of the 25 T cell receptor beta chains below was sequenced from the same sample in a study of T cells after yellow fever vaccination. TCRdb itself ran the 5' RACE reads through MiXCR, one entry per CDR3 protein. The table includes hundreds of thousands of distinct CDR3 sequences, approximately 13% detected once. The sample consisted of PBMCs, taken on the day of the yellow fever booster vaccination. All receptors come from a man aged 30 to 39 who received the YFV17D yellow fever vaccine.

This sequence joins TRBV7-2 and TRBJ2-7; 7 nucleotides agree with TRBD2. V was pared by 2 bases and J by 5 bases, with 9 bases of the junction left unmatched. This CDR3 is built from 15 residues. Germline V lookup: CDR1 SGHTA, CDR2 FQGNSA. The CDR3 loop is CASSLPKKAGNEQYF. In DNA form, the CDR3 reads TGTGCCAGCAGCTTACCGAAAAAAGCGGGAAACGAGCAGTACTTC.

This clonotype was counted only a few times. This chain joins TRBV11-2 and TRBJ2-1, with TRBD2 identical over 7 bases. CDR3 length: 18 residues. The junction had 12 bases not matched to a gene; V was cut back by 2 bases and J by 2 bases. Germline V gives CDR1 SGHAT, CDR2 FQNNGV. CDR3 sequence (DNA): TGTGCCAGCAGCTTAACCAAGACCGGGACTAACCCCTACAATGAGCAGTTCTTC. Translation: CASSLTKTGTNPYNEQFF.

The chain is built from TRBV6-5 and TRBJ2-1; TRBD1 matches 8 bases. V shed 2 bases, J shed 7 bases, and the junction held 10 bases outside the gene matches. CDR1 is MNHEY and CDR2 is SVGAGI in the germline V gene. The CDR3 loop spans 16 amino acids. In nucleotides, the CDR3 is TGTGCCAGCAGTTACCCGCAGGGGGCCCTTGGGAATGAGCAGTTCTTC. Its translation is CASSYPQGALGNEQFF.

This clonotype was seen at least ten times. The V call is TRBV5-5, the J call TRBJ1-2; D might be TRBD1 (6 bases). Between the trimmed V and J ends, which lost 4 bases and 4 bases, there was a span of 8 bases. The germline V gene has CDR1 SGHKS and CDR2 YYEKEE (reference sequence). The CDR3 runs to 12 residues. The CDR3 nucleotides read TGTGCCAGCAGCCCCAGGGGCTATGGCTACACCTTC. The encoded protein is CASSPRGYGYTF. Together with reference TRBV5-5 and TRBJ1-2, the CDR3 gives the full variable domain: DAGVTQSPTHLIKTRGQQVTLRCSPISGHKSVSWYQQVLGQGPQFIFQYYEKEERGRGNFPDRFSARQFPNYSSELNVNALLLGDSALYLCASSPRGYGYTFGSGTRLTVV.

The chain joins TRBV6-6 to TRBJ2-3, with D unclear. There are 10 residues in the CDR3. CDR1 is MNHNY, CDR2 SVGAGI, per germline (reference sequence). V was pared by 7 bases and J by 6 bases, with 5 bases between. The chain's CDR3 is CASNDDTQYF. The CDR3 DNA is TGTGCCAGCAACGATGATACGCAGTATTTT.

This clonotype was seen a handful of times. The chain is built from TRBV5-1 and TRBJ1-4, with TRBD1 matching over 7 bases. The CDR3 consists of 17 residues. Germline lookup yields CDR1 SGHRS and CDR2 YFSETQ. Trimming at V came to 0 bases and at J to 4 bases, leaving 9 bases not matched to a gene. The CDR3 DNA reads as TGCGCCAGCAGCTTGGAGGCCACAGGGGCCCTTAATGAAAAACTGTTTTTT. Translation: CASSLEATGALNEKLFF.

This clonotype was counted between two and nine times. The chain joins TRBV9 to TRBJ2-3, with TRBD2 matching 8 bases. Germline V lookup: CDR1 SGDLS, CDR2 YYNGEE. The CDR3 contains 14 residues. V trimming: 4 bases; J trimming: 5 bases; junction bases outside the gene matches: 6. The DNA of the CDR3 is TGTGCCAGCAGCATCCGGGAGGGCCAAGATACGCAGTATTTT. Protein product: CASSIREGQDTQYF.

The CDR3 protein is CASSLGLGFYEQYF. The CDR3, as DNA: TGCGCCAGCAGCTTGGGTCTGGGGTTCTACGAGCAGTACTTC. V is TRBV5-1 and J is TRBJ2-7; D gene unclear. This CDR3 contains 14 residues. V was cut by 0 bases and J by 3 bases, with 10 bases left in between. Germline lookup yields CDR1 SGHRS and CDR2 YFSETQ.

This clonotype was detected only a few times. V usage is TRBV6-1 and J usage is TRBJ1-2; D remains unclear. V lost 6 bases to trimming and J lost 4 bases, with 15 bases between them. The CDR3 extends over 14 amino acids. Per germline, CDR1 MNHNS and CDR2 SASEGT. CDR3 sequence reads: CASRASGGFYGYTF. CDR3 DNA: TGTGCCAGCAGGGCCTCGGGCGGCTTCTATGGCTACACCTTC.

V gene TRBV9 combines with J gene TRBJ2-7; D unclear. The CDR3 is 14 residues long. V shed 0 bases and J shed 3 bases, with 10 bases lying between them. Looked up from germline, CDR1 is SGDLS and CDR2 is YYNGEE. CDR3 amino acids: CASSVGATIYEQYF. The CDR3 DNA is TGTGCCAGCAGCGTAGGGGCCACCATCTACGAGCAGTACTTC. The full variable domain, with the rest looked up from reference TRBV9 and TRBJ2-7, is DSGVTQTPKHLITATGQRVTLRCSPRSGDLSVYWYQQSLDQGLQFLIQYYNGEERAKGNILERFSAQQFPDLHSELNLSSLELGDSALYFCASSVGATIYEQYFGPGTRLTVT.

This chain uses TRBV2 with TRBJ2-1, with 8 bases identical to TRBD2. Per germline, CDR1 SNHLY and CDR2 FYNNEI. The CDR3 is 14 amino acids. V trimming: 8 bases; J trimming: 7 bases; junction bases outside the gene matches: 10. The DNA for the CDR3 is TGTGCCAGCCACAGCGGGAGTAAGGGGAATGAGCAGTTCTTC. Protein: CASHSGSKGNEQFF.

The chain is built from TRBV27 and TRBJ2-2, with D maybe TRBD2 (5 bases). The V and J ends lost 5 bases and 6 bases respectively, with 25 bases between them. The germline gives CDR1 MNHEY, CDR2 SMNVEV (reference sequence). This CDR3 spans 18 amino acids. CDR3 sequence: CASSKGPWSGLEAGELFF. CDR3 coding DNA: TGTGCCAGCAGTAAAGGACCCTGGTCGGGATTGGAAGCCGGGGAGCTGTTTTTT.

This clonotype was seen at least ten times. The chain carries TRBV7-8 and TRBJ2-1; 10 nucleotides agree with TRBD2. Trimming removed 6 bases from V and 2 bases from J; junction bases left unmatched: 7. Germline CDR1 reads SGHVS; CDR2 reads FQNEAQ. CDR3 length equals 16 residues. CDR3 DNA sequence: TGTGCCAGCAGTGACTCAGCGGGAGGGCCCTACAATGAGCAGTTCTTC. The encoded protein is CASSDSAGGPYNEQFF.

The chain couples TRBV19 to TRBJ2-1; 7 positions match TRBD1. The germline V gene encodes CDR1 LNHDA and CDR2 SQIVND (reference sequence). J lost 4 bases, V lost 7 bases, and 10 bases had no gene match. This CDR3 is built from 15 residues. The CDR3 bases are TGTGCCAGTACTATGAAGGGGGCGCCGTACAATGAGCAGTTCTTC. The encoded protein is CASTMKGAPYNEQFF.

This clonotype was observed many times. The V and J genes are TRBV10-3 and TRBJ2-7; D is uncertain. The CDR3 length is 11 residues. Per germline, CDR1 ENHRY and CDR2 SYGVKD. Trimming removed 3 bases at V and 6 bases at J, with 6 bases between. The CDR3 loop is CAISDTVEQYF. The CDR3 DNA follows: TGTGCCATCAGTGATACAGTCGAGCAGTACTTC.

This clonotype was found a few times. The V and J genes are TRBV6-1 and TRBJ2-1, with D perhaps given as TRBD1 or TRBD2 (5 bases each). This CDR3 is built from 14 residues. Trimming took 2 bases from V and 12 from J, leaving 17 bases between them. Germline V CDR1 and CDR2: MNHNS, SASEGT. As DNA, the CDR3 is TGTGCCAGCAGTGAACCCCTACCTCCGGGGCGGCAGTTCTTC. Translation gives CASSEPLPPGRQFF.

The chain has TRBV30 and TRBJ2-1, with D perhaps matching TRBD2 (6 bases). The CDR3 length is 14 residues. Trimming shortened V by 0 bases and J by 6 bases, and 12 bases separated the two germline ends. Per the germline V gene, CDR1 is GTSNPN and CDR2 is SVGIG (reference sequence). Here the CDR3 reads CAWSVTSMGNEQFF. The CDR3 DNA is TGTGCCTGGAGTGTAACTAGCATGGGCAATGAGCAGTTCTTC.

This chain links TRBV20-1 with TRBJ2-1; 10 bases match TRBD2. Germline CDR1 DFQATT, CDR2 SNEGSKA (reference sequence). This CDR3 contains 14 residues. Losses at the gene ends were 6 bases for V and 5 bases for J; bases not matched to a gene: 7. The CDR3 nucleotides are TGCAGTGCGGCCGGACTAGCGGATGACAATGAGCAGTTCTTC. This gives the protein CSAAGLADDNEQFF.

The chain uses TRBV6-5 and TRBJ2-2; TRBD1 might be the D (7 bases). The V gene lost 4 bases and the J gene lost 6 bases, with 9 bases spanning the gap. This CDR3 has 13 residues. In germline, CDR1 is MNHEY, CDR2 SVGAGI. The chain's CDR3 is CASSSGGSGELFF. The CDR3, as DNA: TGTGCCAGCAGTTCAGGGGGGTCCGGGGAGCTGTTTTTT.

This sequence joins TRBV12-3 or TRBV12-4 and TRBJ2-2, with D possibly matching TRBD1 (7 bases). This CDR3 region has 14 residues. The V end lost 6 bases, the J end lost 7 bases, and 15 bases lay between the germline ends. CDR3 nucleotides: TGTGCCAGCAGACCTGACAGGGAGGTCGGGGAGCTGTTTTTT. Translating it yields CASRPDREVGELFF.

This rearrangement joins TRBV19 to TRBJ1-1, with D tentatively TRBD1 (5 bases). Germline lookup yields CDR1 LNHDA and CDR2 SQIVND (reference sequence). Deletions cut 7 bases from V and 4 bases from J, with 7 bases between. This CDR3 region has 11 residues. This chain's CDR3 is CASNQGTEAFF. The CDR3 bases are TGTGCCAGTAACCAGGGCACTGAAGCTTTCTTT.

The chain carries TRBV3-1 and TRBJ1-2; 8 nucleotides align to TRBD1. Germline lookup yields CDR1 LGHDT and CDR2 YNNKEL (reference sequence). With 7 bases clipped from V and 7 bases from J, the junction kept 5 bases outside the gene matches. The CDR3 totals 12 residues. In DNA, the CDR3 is TGTGCCAGCACAGGGGGCATTTCTGGCTACACCTTC. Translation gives CASTGGISGYTF.

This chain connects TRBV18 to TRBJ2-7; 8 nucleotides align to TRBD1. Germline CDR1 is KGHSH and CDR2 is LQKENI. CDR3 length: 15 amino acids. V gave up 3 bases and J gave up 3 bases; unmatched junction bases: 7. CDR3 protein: CASSPAGTGNYEQYF. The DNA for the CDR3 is TGTGCCAGCTCACCCGCCGGGACAGGAAACTACGAGCAGTACTTC.

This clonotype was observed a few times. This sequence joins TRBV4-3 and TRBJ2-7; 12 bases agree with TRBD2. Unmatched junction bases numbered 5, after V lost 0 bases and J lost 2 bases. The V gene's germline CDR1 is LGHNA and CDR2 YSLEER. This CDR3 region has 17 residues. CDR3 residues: CASSQEWLAGGPYEQYF. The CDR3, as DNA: TGCGCCAGCAGCCAAGAATGGCTAGCGGGAGGGCCCTACGAGCAGTACTTC.

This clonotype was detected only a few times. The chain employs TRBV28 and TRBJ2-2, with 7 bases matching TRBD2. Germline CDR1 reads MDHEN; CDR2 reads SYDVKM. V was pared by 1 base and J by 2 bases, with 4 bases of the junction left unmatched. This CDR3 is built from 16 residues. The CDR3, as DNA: TGTGCCAGCAGTTTATCCGCGGGAGTTAACACCGGGGAGCTGTTTTTT. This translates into CASSLSAGVNTGELFF.